Sequencing of this TCR beta chain was carried out in a study of T cell responses to AZD1222 COVID-19 vaccine. TCRdb's copy holds only in-frame clones and misses some; the assay was immunoSEQ multiplex PCR. In the table there are roughly 110,000 clones, around 90% of which are singletons. With V trimmed by 1 base and J by 2 bases, 3 bases remained unmatched. CDR1 is SGHAT and CDR2 is FQNNGV in the germline V gene. The CDR3 covers 15 residues. This TCR derives from an adult in good health. The sample consisted of peripheral blood, taken on day 0 of AZD1222 vaccination. The chain employs TRBV11-2 and TRBJ2-7, with 9 bases identical to TRBD2. In DNA form, the CDR3 reads TGTGCCAGCAGCTTAGGTGCTAGCGGGGCCTACGAGCAGTACTTC. Translation gives CASSLGASGAYEQYF.